These T cell receptor beta chains were read from a single sample in a study of blood T cell repertoires in COVID-19. Clones were read by immunoSEQ multiplex PCR, and TCRdb kept only the in-frame ones, dropping some. Among hundreds of thousands of clones listed, over 75% were seen once. The sample consisted of peripheral blood. These receptor sequences come from a woman between 40 and 55 years old who had recovered from COVID-19. Both conserved end residues are trimmed from each CDR3. The order of the fields is V gene, clone size, CDR3 protein. Size is stated for part of the rows, as once, few or many counts, or as a class when the clone is expanded.

TRBV27,.,ASRGQGIVTTGELF
TRBV5-1,once,ASSQTISGLDDYEQY
TRBV4-2,.,ASSQESFGYT
TRBV28,.,ASTLVGVPDEQF
TRBV7-9,.,ASSLARLNEQF
TRBV19,.,ASSVQGSNTGELF
TRBV25-1,.,ASSYTGKLF
TRBV11-3,.,ASSFLEPGELF
TRBV19,.,ASMVRGGGTEAF
TRBV6-6,.,ASSPQLAQQF
TRBV27,.,ASSFRGAREDTQY
TRBV7-7,.,ASSLGQGSETQY
TRBV7-8,.,ASSLAPYYEQY
TRBV25-1,.,ASSSASGRLDTQY
TRBV19,.,ASSIDRGNTGELF
TRBV19,.,ASSIAAGPSYGYT
TRBV7-2,.,ASSPDRGFQPQH
TRBV5-1,.,ASSLEGVVNTEAF
TRBV10-2,.,ASRESGETGYT
TRBV11-2,.,ASSLTETSGYEQY
TRBV6-2/TRBV6-3,.,ASSYRGVTRYESIQY
TRBV28,.,ASSPTRGGGTVWYGYT
TRBV12-3/TRBV12-4,.,ASSSDSYGYT
TRBV7-9,few,ASSFWGTGARWGDYGYT
TRBV5-6,.,ASSLLSRSSGNTIY
TRBV5-5,.,ASSQRDSLSGEQF
TRBV4-1,.,ASSQAGNNEQF
TRBV3-1/TRBV3-2,few,ASSQGRVETQY
TRBV7-2,.,ASSGYRDRGRNEQF
TRBV24-1,.,ATSSEGLAYNEQF
TRBV29-1,.,SVEDYTYEQY
TRBV29-1,.,SVRTGGSYEQY